The next 17 T cell receptor beta chains were all read from a single sample in a study of T cells in Graves' hyperthyroidism and ophthalmopathy. RNA transcripts gave rise to amplified TCR beta CDR3 regions. Carried out on the TCR CDR3, a first-round RT-PCR used the HTBI primer set. TCRdb processed the multiplex PCR reads anew with MiXCR; each CDR3 protein has one entry. Altogether 350,000 or so distinct CDR3 sequences are present, roughly 18% being singletons, with the ten largest covering 15% to 18%. Sequencing was done on a sample of blood. The receptors here all came from a middle-aged woman with Graves' ophthalmopathy.

This clonotype was recorded many times. This chain joins TRBV6-1 and TRBJ1-1; D is undetermined. The V gene's germline CDR1 is MNHNS and CDR2 SASEGT. This CDR3 is built from 11 residues. The ends were cut back, 3 bases at V and 11 bases at J, with 10 bases in the middle. CDR3 sequence reads: CASSEGWEAFF. DNA for the CDR3: TGTGCCAGCAGTGAGGGTTGGGAGGCTTTCTTT.

This clonotype was seen ten or more times. The chain recombines TRBV6-2 or TRBV6-3 with TRBJ1-5, with 10 bases matching TRBD1. In germline, CDR1 is MNHEY, CDR2 SVGEGT. The CDR3 spans 15 residues. J lost 0 bases, V lost 6 bases, and 2 bases had no gene match. The CDR3 nucleotides read TGTGCCAGCAGATGGACAGGGGGTAGCAATCAGCCCCAGCATTTT. The encoded protein is CASRWTGGSNQPQHF.

This chain joins TRBV7-3 and TRBJ2-5; tentative D call: TRBD1 (5 bases). This CDR3 region has 16 residues. V was pared by 5 bases and J by 0 bases, with 16 bases between. The germline CDR1 and CDR2 sequences are SGHTA and FQGTGA. DNA of the CDR3: TGTGCCAGCAGCCCCAGGGCGGCAGGCAACCAAGAGACCCAGTACTTC. Translating gives CASSPRAAGNQETQYF.

The chain recombines TRBV12-3 or TRBV12-4 with TRBJ2-2, with D perhaps TRBD1 (5 bases). The CDR3 has 13 amino acids. V was pared by 3 bases and J by 7 bases, with 9 bases between. The CDR3 is CASSFSRDGELFF. CDR3 bases: TGTGCCAGCAGTTTTTCCAGGGACGGGGAGCTGTTTTTT.

The sample holds many counts of this clonotype. J is TRBJ2-5 and V is TRBV11-2, with 10 positions matching TRBD2. The CDR3 has 17 amino acids. Germline-derived CDR1 and CDR2 are SGHAT and FQNNGV. Trimming removed 2 bases from V and 0 bases from J; junction bases left unmatched: 6. The CDR3 bases are TGTGCCAGCAGCTTATCCAGGACTAGCGGTTACCAAGAGACCCAGTACTTC. This translates into CASSLSRTSGYQETQYF.

This clonotype has ten or more counts. This chain connects TRBV7-2 to TRBJ2-7; D perhaps matches TRBD2 (6 bases). CDR1 is SGHTA, CDR2 FQGNSA, per germline. Trimming stripped 5 bases from V and 5 bases from J, with 13 bases between. The CDR3 sequence is 13 residues long. This CDR3 is CASSQPSVDEQYF. The CDR3 coding sequence is TGTGCCAGCAGCCAGCCTAGCGTCGACGAGCAGTACTTC.

In this sample, this clonotype turned up many times. The chain employs TRBV15 and TRBJ2-7; D unclear. Germline V lookup: CDR1 LNHNV, CDR2 YYDKDF (reference sequence). V was clipped by 2 bases and J by 3 bases, with 11 bases between them. The length of the CDR3 is 14 residues. Here the CDR3 DNA reads TGTGCCACCAGCAGACTACCAGCTAGCTACGAGCAGTACTTC. Amino acid sequence: CATSRLPASYEQYF.

This clonotype has more than one count but fewer than ten. This chain uses TRBV30 with TRBJ1-1; tentatively, D is TRBD1 (5 bases). The CDR3 contains 12 residues. Germline CDR1 and CDR2: GTSNPN and SVGIG (reference sequence). The V end was cut by 5 bases, the J end by 5 bases, with 12 bases between. CDR3 bases: TGTGCCTGGGACCGGGGGGGGACTGAAGCTTTCTTT. Translating it yields CAWDRGGTEAFF.

This clonotype appeared many times. This chain links TRBV20-1 with TRBJ2-5; 8 nucleotides line up with TRBD1. The CDR3 is 12 amino acids. V trimming: 7 bases; J trimming: 6 bases; junction bases outside the gene matches: 7. The germline V gene has CDR1 DFQATT and CDR2 SNEGSKA (reference sequence). CDR3 in amino acids: CSGMTGAKTQYF. The CDR3 nucleotides are TGCAGTGGGATGACAGGGGCAAAGACCCAGTACTTC.

This clonotype was found many times. This chain links TRBV6-2 or TRBV6-3 with TRBJ1-1, with a possible D match to TRBD1 (6 bases). V lost 0 bases and J lost 3, with 14 bases in between. This CDR3 has 16 amino acids. Looked up from germline, CDR1 is MNHEY and CDR2 is SVGEGT. CDR3 protein: CASSYSGAGLDTEAFF. The DNA for the CDR3 is TGTGCCAGCAGTTACTCGGGGGCAGGGCTTGACACTGAAGCTTTCTTT.

V and J are TRBV4-1 and TRBJ1-3, with D hard to call. The germline V gene encodes CDR1 MGHRA and CDR2 YSYEKL. V was clipped by 3 bases and J by 0 bases, with 12 bases between them. This CDR3 comprises 16 residues. The CDR3, as DNA: TGCGCCAGCAGCCACCCTGGGCGGGACTCTGGAAACACCATATATTTT. Encoded protein: CASSHPGRDSGNTIYF.

This clonotype was found many times. The rearrangement joins TRBV12-3 or TRBV12-4 to TRBJ1-2; weak D call: TRBD1 (6 bases). This CDR3 is built from 14 residues. V lost 4 bases to trimming and J lost 2 bases, with 11 bases between them. The CDR3 region is CASSYSQGNYGYTF. CDR3 nucleotide sequence: TGTGCCAGCAGTTACAGTCAGGGGAACTATGGCTACACCTTC.

This clonotype has ten or more counts. The chain has TRBV12-3 or TRBV12-4 and TRBJ1-1, with no clear D. This CDR3 is 11 amino acids long. V was cut by 7 bases and J by 6 bases, with 9 bases left in between. In nucleotides, the CDR3 is TGTGCCAGCACCAATCGCGCTGAAGCTTTCTTT. Translation gives CASTNRAEAFF.

In its sample, this clonotype was seen a few times. The chain uses TRBV6-2 or TRBV6-3 and TRBJ2-5; the match to TRBD2 covers 8 bases. Germline V gives CDR1 MNHEY, CDR2 SVGEGT. V was pared by 2 bases and J by 3 bases, with 2 bases of the junction left unmatched. This CDR3 spans 14 amino acids. The CDR3 region is CASSYELAEETQYF. The CDR3 nucleotides read TGTGCCAGCAGTTACGAACTAGCGGAAGAGACCCAGTACTTC.

This clonotype has ten or more counts. The rearrangement links TRBV27 to TRBJ2-1, with TRBD1 matching 7 bases. CDR1 is MNHEY and CDR2 is SMNVEV in the germline V gene (reference sequence). The CDR3 has 13 residues. The V gene end was trimmed by 5 bases and the J gene end by 8 bases; junction bases not matched to a gene: 6. For the CDR3, the DNA is TGTGCCAGCAGTGTGATAGGGGGCGATGAGCAGTTCTTC. Translated: CASSVIGGDEQFF.

This clonotype was seen more than once but under ten times. A much larger clone sits a single nucleotide away, making a read error possible. The genes are TRBV2 and TRBJ1-5, with a weak D call TRBD1 (5 bases). CDR1 and CDR2 from the germline V gene are SNHLY and FYNNEI. V was cut by 7 bases and J by 5 bases, with 18 bases left in between. The CDR3 covers 15 residues. The CDR3 spells CASKQVWILDQPQHF. The CDR3 DNA sequence: TGTGCCAGCAAACAGGTTTGGATCCTCGATCAGCCCCAGCATTTT.

There are many counts of this clonotype. The junction departs from germline at one end; a sequencing error may be responsible. The V gene is TRBV7-9, the J gene TRBJ2-5; the D gene could be TRBD1 or TRBD2 (6 bases each). This CDR3 has 14 residues. Germline V gene sequence: CDR1 SEHNR, CDR2 FQNEAQ (reference sequence). The DNA of the CDR3 is TGTGCCAGCAAAGGGGGGATGGACCAAGGGACCCAGTACTTC. Translated: CASKGGMDQGTQYF.